This T cell receptor (beta chain) is from a study of cytomegalovirus exposure and HLA in healthy donors (dated by TCRdb to about 2017). Notes on the research overall: According to an earlier analysis of several hundred of the donors, about 179 million T cells yielded some 110 million unique TCR beta sequences and roughly 280 Gb of sequence data. Alongside the repertoire data, information on donor age, sex, ethnicity and CMV serostatus was compiled. About five DR-DQ haplotypes were treated as single units for association and clustering because of strong linkage in the cohort. HLA typing covered class I and class II loci at four-digit resolution. Along with the roughly 710-subject first cohort, a separate validation cohort of over 90 different subjects was used. An earlier analysis of several hundred of the donors applied high-throughput TCR beta sequencing to assess whether each TCR beta V gene segment acted as functional or pseudogenic. To study patterns of TCR occurrence, a later analysis re-analyzed previously published TCR beta repertoires from hundreds of donors and added high-resolution HLA genotyping. The study was designed to test whether signatures of past pathogen exposure could be identified by cataloging public T cell receptors. Among the roughly 410 genotyped donors, approximately 77% belonged to the genetic ancestry cluster associated with self-reported Caucasian donors. To predict cytomegalovirus infection status, the study combined high-throughput TCR immunosequencing, statistical association of individual TCRs with disease status, and machine learning. In a later genetic analysis, genome-wide SNP genotypes for about three fifths of the 666 donors were used, and that subset was treated as a discovery cohort. On average, around 230,000 unique TCR beta nucleotide sequences were sequenced per donor among some 430 genotyped donors of the cohort, with roughly 19% of those sequences being non-productive. In the later analysis, no new phenotypic data were used to find candidate immune exposures; instead, reliance was placed on TCR beta sequences and their occurrence across donors. An early release covering about 600 HLA-typed donors comprised about 300 gigabases of sequencing data and 85 million or so unique TCR sequences. The study profiled the T cell repertoires of more than 500 subjects by immunosequencing and related them to cytomegalovirus serostatus. Typing coverage differed by locus: A, B, C, DRB1 and DQB1 were typed in roughly 620-630 donors, DQA1 in about 510, DPA1 in approximately 610, and DPB1 in around 440. All discovery cohort repertoires had been generated on a single sequencing platform.

Trimming takes 0 bases from V and 0 bases from J, and the germline ends sit 5 bases apart. The germline V gene specifies LGHNA as CDR1 and YSLEER as CDR2. From cysteine to phenylalanine, the CDR3 is 14 amino acids long. Only the CDR3 DNA is retained, 42 bases long and in frame from the first base. Turning to this clone: It lacks a known antigen. No qualities accompany the bases; no much larger clone lies one base away.

Library construction relied on the immunoSEQ multiplex PCR assay. A mixture of 60 forward primers for TCR Vbeta segments and 13 reverse primers for TCR Jbeta segments was used in the multiplex PCR. Amplification of the CDR3 region of rearranged TCR beta genes was performed with a multiplex PCR assay on genomic DNA. Amplified TCR beta libraries were sequenced as 87-base-pair reads on the Illumina HiSeq System. The authors' pipeline ran thus. In a later analysis, tens of millions of unique TCR beta chains were counted across the 500 to 850 repertoires, and around 10 million of these chains were shared by at least two donors. A nearest-neighbor algorithm error-corrected the raw reads and collapsed the reads into unique sequences, merging closely related sequences to remove PCR and sequencing errors. CDR3 sequences were aligned to IMGT reference sequences to assign V, D and J gene segments. For a sequence to be retained, at least a six-nucleotide match to both a V gene segment and a J gene segment was required. A rearrangement counted as productive if the CDR3 had no stop codons and remained in frame with V and J, and every other rearrangement counted as non-productive. Following IMGT convention, CDR3 was defined as the stretch from the second conserved V-encoded cysteine up to the conserved J-encoded phenylalanine. Sequences without an unambiguous match to a single V gene segment were excluded from the earlier analysis of 450 to 750 of the donors. In an earlier analysis of 450 to 700 of the donors, V segments were called functional above 56.7% productive rearrangements and were called segregating when the between-donor standard deviation exceeded 5%. A statistical classification framework was built for diagnosing cytomegalovirus status from the catalog of TCR beta chain sequences. V and J gene assignment, in a later analysis, came from comparing TCR nucleotide sequences with IMGT/GENE-DB human TR gene sequences. A later analysis assigned CDR3 sequences and most-parsimonious VDJ recombination scenarios with the TCRdist pipeline. In a later analysis, every TCR beta chain was defined by the combination of its CDR3 amino acid sequence and its V-gene family, and reads without a unique V-gene family were dropped. In a later analysis, a few hundred highly shared, low-generation-probability nucleotide sequences were removed to address suspected cross-contamination and a sequencing artifact. In a later analysis, a clonal expansion index for each public chain was calculated from normalized within-repertoire ranks of inferred template counts. A later analysis computed generation probabilities with a VDJ recombination model fitted to out-of-frame rearrangements, and checked the results against IGoR. In a later analysis, hypergeometric tests were used to score TCR-TCR, TCR-HLA and TCR-CMV co-occurrence, with a repertoire-size bias correction applied to TCR pairs. False discovery rates were estimated in a later analysis by permuting HLA or CMV assignments 20 times. In a later analysis, co-occurring TCRs were grouped with DBSCAN, and TCRdist sequence similarity was added when clustering was performed within HLA-allele-positive subsets. Repertoires with fewer than 30,000 or more than 120,000 public chains, plus five repertoires with anomalous nucleotide sharing, were excluded from co-occurrence clustering. Held by TCRdb, this immuneACCESS table contains in-frame sequences only and omits some clones. Under half of the omission traces to an unresolved V gene where checked; the cause of the rest is unknown. For V, J and clone size, that table is used; D and trimming come from the DNA. Here the sample has about 130,000 clones; about 80% occur a single time. Over 2% of the sample is held by the ten biggest clonotypes.

Paper-wide results and their limitations: While some public TCRs were present in many individuals, most TCR sequences turned up only very rarely across donors. In an earlier analysis of around 500 of the donors, most TCR beta V segments appeared in productive rearrangements about 90% or about 30% of the time, broadly matching IMGT annotations. Assigning TCR associations to individual alleles was difficult when HLA alleles, especially DR and DQ, strongly co-occurred. In a later analysis, the rate of TCR association differed among HLA loci, with DRB1 alleles having the most associated TCRs and HLA-C alleles having the fewest. Only TCR beta chains were sequenced in this cohort, and the absence of alpha or paired-chain data limited detectable features. A later analysis associated around 16,000 TCR beta sequences with specific HLA alleles at a false discovery rate of 0.05. In vitro tests confirmed that a few of the cytomegalovirus-associated TCR beta chains recognize cytomegalovirus antigens. Correlated functional status among segregating V segments might reflect linkage disequilibrium, but an unknown experimental factor could not be ruled out. A later genetic analysis reported fewer N-insertions in productive TCRs among donors in an Asian-associated ancestry cluster than the roughly 700-donor mean. Roughly uniform sequencing depth across donors was assumed in presence/absence analyses, although this assumption may not hold. For the cohort, immune exposure information was limited to CMV serostatus. The study gave a list of under 200 TCR beta chains associated with cytomegalovirus. A further reported finding was that TCR beta sequences accurately predicted the HLA-A and HLA-B alleles for most subjects in the first cohort. The 87-base-pair reads could not distinguish some IMGT-functional V segments, including TRBV6-2 and TRBV6-3, so those segments were excluded. Compared with equally common non-associated chains, HLA-associated TCR beta chains in a later analysis were more clonally expanded and had lower generation probabilities. Most CMV-associated TCR beta chains appeared to be HLA-restricted in a later analysis, and the HLA associations seemed to be driven largely by CMV exposure. Because HLA typing was unavailable for some donors at each locus, only the typed subset was used in association tests. Because counts were too low, about 18 rarely observed V segments, including chromosome 9 orphons, were excluded from the earlier analysis of several hundred of the donors. The classifier was reported to diagnose cytomegalovirus status with high specificity and sensitivity in both the original cohort and the validation cohort. According to the authors, the approach could potentially be generalized to other disease states and immunological phenotypes. V-gene and J-gene trimming of TCR beta chains was associated with a missense DCLRE1C variant in a later genetic analysis, and the association was replicated in an independent cohort. A later analysis reported that several top co-occurrence clusters appeared linked to parvovirus B19, influenza, CMV and Epstein-Barr virus. A cluster of highly shared sequence variants was judged likely to represent a technical artifact of the sequencing pipeline.

The cohort was made up of approximately 700 healthy bone marrow donors. Cohort members were all nominally healthy when sampled, although unrecorded immune exposures were likely present. The donor tested CMV seronegative and was one of the 352 seronegative cohort members. A peripheral blood sample was collected from each donor, and TCR beta sequencing was performed on peripheral blood mononuclear cells. The Qiagen DNeasy Blood Extraction Kit was used to extract genomic DNA from the blood cell samples. The sequence joins TRBV4-3 to TRBJ1-2; the D gene is not confidently resolved. Sequences were obtained from PBMCs. The receptor comes from a man younger than 40 in good health and CMV-seronegative. The sequenced DNA is TGCGCCAGCAGCCAAGATAGAGCTAACTATGGCTACACCTTC. Its translation reads: CASSQDRANYGYTF.